The 15 T cell receptor beta chains listed next were all sequenced from one sample in a study of CD8 T cells in ankylosing spondylitis. One entry per CDR3 protein results from TCRdb running MiXCR on the 5' RACE reads. The data show 200,000 to 300,000 distinct CDR3 sequences, with approximately 10% seen just once and less than 3% held by the top ten. Sequences were obtained from blood, either unsorted or a sorted T cell fraction (not recorded which). These receptors all come from a male donor with ankylosing spondylitis or in good health (not recorded which).

This clonotype was picked up many times. The V gene is TRBV5-1, the J gene TRBJ1-1; D is unresolved. The CDR3 covers 15 residues. Germline V lookup: CDR1 SGHRS, CDR2 YFSETQ. Trimming pared 4 bases from V and 0 bases from J, leaving 13 bases between. CDR3 in amino acids: CASSVPTGMNTEAFF. Written as DNA, the CDR3 is TGCGCCAGCAGCGTCCCGACTGGAATGAACACTGAAGCTTTCTTT.

This clonotype was counted between two and nine times. The chain recombines TRBV5-1 with TRBJ2-3; 7 nucleotides align to TRBD1. Germline V lookup: CDR1 SGHRS, CDR2 YFSETQ. V lost 0 bases and J lost 2; bases outside the gene matches: 6. There are 16 residues in the CDR3. In DNA, the CDR3 is TGCGCCAGCAGCTTGGTACAGGGGCGCAACACAGATACGCAGTATTTT. This gives the protein CASSLVQGRNTDTQYF.

V and J are TRBV7-8 and TRBJ1-1; D gene ambiguous. This CDR3 has 13 residues. Between the trimmed V and J ends, which lost 0 bases and 6 bases, there was a span of 8 bases. CDR1 and CDR2 (germline): SGHVS, FQNEAQ. The CDR3 spells CASSLAEGPEAFF. The CDR3 DNA reads as TGTGCCAGCAGCTTAGCGGAAGGGCCTGAAGCTTTCTTT.

This clonotype was picked up many times. The CDR3 loop reads CASSRDRANYGYTF. CDR3 DNA: TGTGCCAGCTCCAGGGACCGCGCTAACTATGGCTACACCTTC. The chain is built from TRBV18 and TRBJ1-2; a possible D gene is TRBD1 (5 bases). CDR3 length: 14 amino acids. Germline-derived CDR1 and CDR2 are KGHSH and LQKENI. Trimming removed 6 bases from V and 0 bases from J, with 11 bases in between.

This clonotype was found many times. The chain is built from TRBV3-1 and TRBJ2-7; 12 bases align to TRBD2. Trimming removed 3 bases from V and 5 bases from J; junction bases left unmatched: 5. CDR1 LGHDT and CDR2 YNNKEL come from the germline V gene (reference sequence). This CDR3 is built from 15 residues. The CDR3 DNA reads as TGTGCCAGCAGCCAGGCCGGGACTAGCGGGCACGAGCAGTACTTC. Protein product: CASSQAGTSGHEQYF.

The CDR3 coding sequence is TGTGCCTGGGAGCTAGCGGAGACCCAGTACTTC. Its protein product is CAWELAETQYF. The chain is built from TRBV30 and TRBJ2-5, with a weak D call TRBD2 (6 bases). Germline V gene lookup returns CDR1 GTSNPN and CDR2 SVGIG (reference sequence). The CDR3 runs 11 residues. Between the trimmed V and J ends, which lost 5 bases and 5 bases, there was a span of 9 bases.

This clonotype occurred many times. This chain joins TRBV12-3 or TRBV12-4 and TRBJ1-1; no clear D gene. The CDR3 consists of 11 residues. Trimming left V 8 bases short and J 6 bases short, with 10 bases between. The CDR3 loop is CASGQRSEAFF. CDR3 in DNA: TGTGCCAGCGGGCAGCGATCTGAAGCTTTCTTT.

This clonotype was seen repeatedly, ten times or more. This chain joins TRBV3-1 and TRBJ1-3, with D unresolved. V was shortened by 5 bases and J by 0 bases, with 11 bases between the two germline ends. The germline gives CDR1 LGHDT, CDR2 YNNKEL (reference sequence). The CDR3 has 15 residues. The CDR3 DNA reads as TGTGCCAGCAGCATGGGCGGATTCTCTGGAAACACCATATATTTT. Protein sequence: CASSMGGFSGNTIYF.

This clonotype was seen many times. This chain joins TRBV25-1 and TRBJ2-1; the match to TRBD2 covers 8 bases. CDR3 size: 14 residues. Trimming removed 6 bases from V and 6 bases from J; junction bases left unmatched: 7. The germline V gene encodes CDR1 MGHDK and CDR2 SYGVNS. The CDR3, as DNA: TGTGCCAGCAGCCTAGGTCTAGCGGGCAATGAGCAGTTCTTC. Its translation: CASSLGLAGNEQFF.

Regarding this clonotype: The junction departs from the called germline gene at one end, perhaps through a read error. V and J are TRBV30 and TRBJ1-2, with D perhaps TRBD1 (5 bases). There are 15 residues in the CDR3. Per the germline V gene, CDR1 is GTSNPN and CDR2 is SVGIG (reference sequence). CDR3 sequence: CAWSTQALLLYDYTF. In nucleotides, the CDR3 is TGTGCCTGGAGTACACAGGCCCTTCTACTCTATGACTACACCTTC.

This clonotype was detected ten times or more. CDR3 coding DNA: TGTGCCAGCAGTTACACGATAGAAGGGACGGGGAACTATGGCTACACCTTC. This encodes CASSYTIEGTGNYGYTF. The chain employs TRBV6-5 and TRBJ1-2, with D maybe TRBD1 (5 bases). Germline lookup yields CDR1 MNHEY and CDR2 SVGAGI. Trimming shortened V by 2 bases and J by 2 bases, and 18 bases separated the two germline ends. The CDR3 length is 17 residues.

There are a few counts of this clonotype. The chain employs TRBV3-1 and TRBJ2-5, with no clear D. Germline lookup yields CDR1 LGHDT and CDR2 YNNKEL (reference sequence). The CDR3 spans 13 residues. V dropped 2 bases and J dropped 3 bases, with 7 bases sitting between them. CDR3 loop: CASSQMGKETQYF. In nucleotides, the CDR3 is TGTGCCAGCAGCCAAATGGGGAAAGAGACCCAGTACTTC.

This clonotype was observed at least ten times. The chain has TRBV6-1 and TRBJ1-5, with 7 nucleotides matching TRBD1. The germline V gene encodes CDR1 MNHNS and CDR2 SASEGT. V lost 6 bases and J lost 0; bases outside the gene matches: 8. This CDR3 spans 16 amino acids. CDR3 in DNA: TGTGCCAGCAGAACCCAGGGACAGATTAGCAATCAGCCCCAGCATTTT. As protein: CASRTQGQISNQPQHF.

This clonotype appeared many times. The rearrangement links TRBV5-1 to TRBJ1-4; 11 nucleotides align to TRBD1. Trimming cost V 4 bases and J 2 bases; bases outside gene matches: 4. Germline V CDR1 and CDR2: SGHRS, YFSETQ. The CDR3 covers 16 residues. CDR3 residues: CASSPRTGGTNEKLFF. In nucleotides, the CDR3 is TGCGCCAGCAGCCCGCGGACAGGGGGCACTAATGAAAAACTGTTTTTT. Together with reference TRBV5-1 and TRBJ1-4, the CDR3 gives the full variable domain: KAGVTQTPRYLIKTRGQQVTLSCSPISGHRSVSWYQQTPGQGLQFLFEYFSETQRNKGNFPGRFSGRQFSNSRSEMNVSTLELGDSALYLCASSPRTGGTNEKLFFGSGTQLSVL.

There are a few counts of this clonotype. The gene calls are TRBV7-2 and TRBJ2-7; D may be TRBD2 (5 bases). The CDR3 extends over 15 amino acids. Germline V lookup: CDR1 SGHTA, CDR2 FQGNSA. V dropped 0 bases and J dropped 12 bases, with 21 bases sitting between them. CDR3 amino acids: CASSLARAGATILYF. In DNA, the CDR3 is TGTGCCAGCAGCTTAGCGAGGGCGGGCGCGACGATTTTGTACTTC.